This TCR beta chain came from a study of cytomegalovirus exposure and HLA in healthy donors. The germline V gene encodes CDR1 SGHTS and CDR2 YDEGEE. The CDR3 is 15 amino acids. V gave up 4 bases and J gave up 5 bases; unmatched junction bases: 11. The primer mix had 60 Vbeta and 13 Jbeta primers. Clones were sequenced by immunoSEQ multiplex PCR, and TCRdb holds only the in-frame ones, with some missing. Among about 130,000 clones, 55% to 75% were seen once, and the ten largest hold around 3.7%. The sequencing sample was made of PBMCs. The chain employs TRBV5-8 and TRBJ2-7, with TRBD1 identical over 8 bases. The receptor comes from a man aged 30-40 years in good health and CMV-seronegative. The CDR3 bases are TGTGCCAGCAGCGCCGGGACAGGCGGGCCTAACGAGCAGTACTTC. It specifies CASSAGTGGPNEQYF.